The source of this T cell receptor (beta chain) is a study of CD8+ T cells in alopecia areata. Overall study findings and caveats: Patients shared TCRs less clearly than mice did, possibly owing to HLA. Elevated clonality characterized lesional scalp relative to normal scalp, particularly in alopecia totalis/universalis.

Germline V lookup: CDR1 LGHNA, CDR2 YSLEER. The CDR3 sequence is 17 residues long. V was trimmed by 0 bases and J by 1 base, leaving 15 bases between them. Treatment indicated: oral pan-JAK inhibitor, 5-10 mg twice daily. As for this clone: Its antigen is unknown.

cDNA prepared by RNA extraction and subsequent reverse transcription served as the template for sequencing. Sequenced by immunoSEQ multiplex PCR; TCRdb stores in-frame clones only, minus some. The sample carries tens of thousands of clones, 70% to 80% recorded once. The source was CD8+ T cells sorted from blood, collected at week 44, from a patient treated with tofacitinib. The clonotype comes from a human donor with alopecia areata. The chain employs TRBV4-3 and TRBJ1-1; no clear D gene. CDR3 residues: CASSQDAPGAENTEAFF. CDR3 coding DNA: TGCGCCAGCAGCCAAGACGCCCCGGGAGCTGAGAACACTGAAGCTTTCTTT.